The 7 T cell receptor beta chains listed next were all sequenced from one sample in a study of blood T cell repertoires in COVID-19. TCRdb's copy holds only in-frame clones and misses some; the assay was immunoSEQ multiplex PCR. The sample has hundreds of thousands of clones, 86% seen once. The sequencing input was PBMCs or T cells enriched from blood (not recorded which). These receptors came from a man aged 25-45 years who had recovered from COVID-19.

The V and J genes are TRBV29-1 and TRBJ2-7, with 7 nucleotides matching TRBD1. The germline V gene has CDR1 SQVTM and CDR2 ANQGSEA. V dropped 7 bases and J dropped 1; count of bases not matched to a gene: 1. The CDR3 is made up of 11 amino acids. CDR3 DNA: TGCAGCGCGGGACAGTCCTACGAGCAGTACTTC. As protein: CSAGQSYEQYF.

The chain recombines TRBV7-9 with TRBJ2-7; 7 bases map to TRBD1. With V trimmed by 1 base and J by 2 bases, 8 bases remained unmatched. The germline V gene has CDR1 SEHNR and CDR2 FQNEAQ (reference sequence). There are 16 residues in the CDR3. The chain's CDR3 is CASSLGGGTATYEQYF. The CDR3 nucleotides read TGTGCCAGCAGCTTAGGCGGTGGGACAGCAACCTACGAGCAGTACTTC.

The chain couples TRBV9 to TRBJ2-3, with D possibly being TRBD2 (7 bases). V was shortened by 7 bases and J by 3 bases, with 15 bases between the two germline ends. From germline, CDR1 is SGDLS and CDR2 YYNGEE. The CDR3 spans 14 residues. The CDR3 is CASSEGGTTDTQYF. Here the CDR3 DNA reads TGTGCCAGCTCCGAGGGGGGGACGACAGATACGCAGTATTTT.

The chain is built from TRBV30 and TRBJ2-1, with 7 bases matching TRBD2. Germline assignment: CDR1 GTSNPN and CDR2 SVGIG (reference sequence). Unmatched junction bases numbered 14, after V lost 7 bases and J lost 5 bases. This CDR3 spans 15 amino acids. CDR3 nucleotides: TGTGCCTCGGAGACATCAGCGGGAATCAACAATGAGCAGTTCTTC. Translated, it gives CASETSAGINNEQFF.

This chain joins TRBV7-2 and TRBJ1-4; D call uncertain. Trimming took off 1 base at V and 0 bases at J, with 12 bases between the two ends. The V gene's germline CDR1 is SGHTA and CDR2 FQGNSA. This CDR3 contains 17 residues. The chain's CDR3 is CASSLGRGRPTNEKLFF. The CDR3 DNA reads TGTGCCAGCAGCTTAGGGCGCGGGAGACCAACTAATGAAAAACTGTTTTTT.

The chain combines TRBV30 with TRBJ2-7, with a possible D match to TRBD1 (6 bases). The CDR3 totals 13 residues. Trimming cost V 3 bases and J 4 bases, with 13 bases left between them. Germline CDR1 and CDR2: GTSNPN and SVGIG (reference sequence). CDR3 amino acids: CAWRGHTAYEQYF. The CDR3 DNA sequence: TGTGCCTGGAGGGGACACACGGCTTACGAGCAGTACTTC. Drawing the rest from reference TRBV30 and TRBJ2-7, the complete variable domain is SQTIHQWPATLVQPVGSPLSLECTVEGTSNPNLYWYRQAAGRGLQLLFYSVGIGQISSEVPQNLSASRPQDRQFILSSKKLLLSDSGFYLCAWRGHTAYEQYFGPGTRLTVT.

The chain joins TRBV30 to TRBJ1-1, with unresolved D. From germline, CDR1 is GTSNPN and CDR2 SVGIG (reference sequence). Between the trimmed V and J ends, which lost 4 bases and 4 bases, there was a span of 10 bases. The CDR3 spans 12 residues. CDR3 loop: CAWTPSGTEAFF. In DNA, the CDR3 is TGTGCCTGGACCCCCTCGGGCACTGAAGCTTTCTTT.